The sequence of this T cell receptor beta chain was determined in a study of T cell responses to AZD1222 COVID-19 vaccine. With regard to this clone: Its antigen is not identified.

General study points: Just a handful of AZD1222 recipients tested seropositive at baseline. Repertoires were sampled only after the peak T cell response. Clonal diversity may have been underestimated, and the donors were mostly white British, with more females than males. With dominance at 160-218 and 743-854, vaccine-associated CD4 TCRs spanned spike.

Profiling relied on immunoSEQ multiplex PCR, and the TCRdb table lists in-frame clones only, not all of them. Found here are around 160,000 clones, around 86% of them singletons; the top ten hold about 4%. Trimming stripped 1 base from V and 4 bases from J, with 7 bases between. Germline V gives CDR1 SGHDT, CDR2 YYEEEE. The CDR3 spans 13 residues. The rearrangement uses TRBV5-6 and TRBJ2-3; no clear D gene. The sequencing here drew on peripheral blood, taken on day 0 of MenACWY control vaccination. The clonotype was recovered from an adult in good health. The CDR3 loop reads CASSLTNADTQYF. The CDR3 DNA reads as TGTGCCAGCAGCTTGACTAACGCAGATACGCAGTATTTT. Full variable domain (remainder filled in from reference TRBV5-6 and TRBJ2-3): DAGVTQSPTHLIKTRGQQVTLRCSPKSGHDTVSWYQQALGQGPQFIFQYYEEEERQRGNFPDRFSGHQFPNYSSELNVNALLLGDSALYLCASSLTNADTQYFGPGTRLTVL.